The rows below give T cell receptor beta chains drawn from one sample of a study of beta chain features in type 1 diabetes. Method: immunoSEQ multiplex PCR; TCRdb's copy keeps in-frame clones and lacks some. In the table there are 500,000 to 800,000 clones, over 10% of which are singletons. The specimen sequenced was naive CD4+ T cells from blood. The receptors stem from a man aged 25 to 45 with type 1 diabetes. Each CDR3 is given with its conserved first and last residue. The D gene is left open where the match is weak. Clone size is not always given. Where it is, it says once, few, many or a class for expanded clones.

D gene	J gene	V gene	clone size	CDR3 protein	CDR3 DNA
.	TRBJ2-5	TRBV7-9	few	CASSSSDETQYF	TGTGCCAGCAGCAGTAGCGATGAGACCCAGTACTTC
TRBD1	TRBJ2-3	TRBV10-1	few	CASSESIGTGALNTQYF	TGCGCCAGCAGTGAGTCTATCGGGACAGGGGCGCTGAATACGCAGTATTTT
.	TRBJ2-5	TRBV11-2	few	CASSLWNQETQYF	TGTGCCAGCAGCTTATGGAACCAAGAGACCCAGTACTTC
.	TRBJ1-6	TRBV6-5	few	CASSYRVGDSPLHF	TGTGCCAGCAGTTACCGCGTGGGGGATTCACCCCTCCACTTT
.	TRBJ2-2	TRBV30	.	CAWSRQGLSGELFF	TGTGCCTGGAGTAGGCAGGGTTTATCCGGGGAGCTGTTTTTT
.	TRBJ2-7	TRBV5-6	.	CASSLVQGNRRDEQYF	TGTGCCAGCAGCTTGGTCCAGGGAAATCGCCGGGACGAGCAGTACTTC
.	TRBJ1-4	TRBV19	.	CASRGWSFDEKLFF	TGTGCCAGTAGGGGATGGAGTTTCGATGAAAAACTGTTTTTT
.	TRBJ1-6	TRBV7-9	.	CASSYATGTSHYNSPLHF	TGTGCCAGCAGCTACGCGACCGGGACAAGCCACTATAATTCACCCCTCCACTTT
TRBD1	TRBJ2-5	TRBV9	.	CASSARQGGQETQYF	TGTGCCAGCAGCGCCAGACAGGGCGGGCAAGAGACCCAGTACTTC
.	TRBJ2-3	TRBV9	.	CASSNKAILSTDTQYF	TGTGCCAGCAGCAATAAGGCGATACTCAGCACAGATACGCAGTATTTT
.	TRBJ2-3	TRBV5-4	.	CASSLSGVTTDTQYF	TGTGCCAGCAGCTTGTCAGGGGTCACAACAGATACGCAGTATTTT
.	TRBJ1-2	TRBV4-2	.	CASSQDYSEFYGYTF	TGTGCCAGCAGCCAAGATTATAGTGAATTTTATGGCTACACCTTC
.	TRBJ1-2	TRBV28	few	CASSQQNNYGYTF	TGTGCCAGCAGCCAACAGAATAACTATGGCTACACCTTC
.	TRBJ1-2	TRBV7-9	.	CASSLEALYGYTF	TGTGCCAGCAGCTTAGAGGCCCTCTATGGCTACACCTTC
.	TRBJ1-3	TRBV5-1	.	CASSQDSAGNTIYF	TGCGCCAGCAGTCAGGACTCTGCCGGAAACACCATATATTTT
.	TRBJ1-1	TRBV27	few	CASSYRPGTEAFF	TGTGCCAGCAGCTACCGTCCGGGGACTGAAGCTTTCTTT
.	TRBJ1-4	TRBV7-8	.	CASSPRQTLNEKLFF	TGTGCCAGCAGCCCACGACAAACCTTAAATGAAAAACTGTTTTTT
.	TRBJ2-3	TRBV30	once	CAWSLGGTDTQYF	TGTGCCTGGAGTCTTGGGGGCACAGATACGCAGTATTTT
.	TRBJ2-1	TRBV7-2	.	CASSPRDASSYNEQFF	TGTGCCAGCAGCCCACGGGACGCAAGCTCCTACAATGAGCAGTTCTTC
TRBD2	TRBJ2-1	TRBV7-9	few	CASSPRGGDGTYNEQFF	TGTGCCAGCAGCCCCCGGGGGGGGGACGGGACCTACAATGAGCAGTTCTTC
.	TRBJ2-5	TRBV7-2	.	CASSQSRQETQYF	TGTGCCAGCAGCCAATCACGCCAAGAGACCCAGTACTTC
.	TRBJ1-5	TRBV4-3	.	CASSLDLSNQPQHF	TGCGCCAGCAGTCTTGACCTGAGCAATCAGCCCCAGCATTTT
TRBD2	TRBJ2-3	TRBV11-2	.	CASSLGSSGGTDTQYF	TGTGCCAGCAGCTTAGGGTCTAGCGGGGGGACAGATACGCAGTATTTT
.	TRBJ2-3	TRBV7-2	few	CASSLDRQGGTDTQYF	TGTGCCAGCAGCTTAGACCGACAGGGAGGAACAGATACGCAGTATTTT
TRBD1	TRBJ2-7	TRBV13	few	CASSFRGQGIDEQYF	TGTGCCAGCAGCTTCAGGGGACAGGGTATCGACGAGCAGTACTTC
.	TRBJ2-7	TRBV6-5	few	CASHRLKTYEQYF	TGTGCCAGCCACCGACTCAAGACCTACGAGCAGTACTTC
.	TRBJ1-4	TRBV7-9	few	CASSPSGLGRAEKLFF	TGTGCCAGCAGCCCGAGCGGACTGGGGCGGGCTGAAAAACTGTTTTTT
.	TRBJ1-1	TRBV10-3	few	CAISLREGNTEAFF	TGTGCCATCAGCCTCAGGGAGGGGAACACTGAAGCTTTCTTT
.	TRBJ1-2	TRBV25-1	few	CASAREGYGYTF	TGTGCCTCTGCGAGGGAAGGTTATGGCTACACCTTC
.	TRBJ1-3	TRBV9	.	CASSVAPGENTIYF	TGTGCCAGCAGCGTAGCTCCCGGAGAAAACACCATATATTTT
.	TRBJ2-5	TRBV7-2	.	CASSEGAAKETQYF	TGTGCCAGCAGCGAAGGGGCAGCAAAAGAGACCCAGTACTTC
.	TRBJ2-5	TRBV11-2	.	CASSLVWGRETQYF	TGTGCCAGCAGCTTAGTTTGGGGGCGGGAGACCCAGTACTTC
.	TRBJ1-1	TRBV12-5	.	CASGLGHPNTEAFF	TGTGCTAGTGGTCTGGGACACCCGAACACTGAAGCTTTCTTT
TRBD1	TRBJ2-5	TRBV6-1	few	CASSAPRQGEGETQYF	TGTGCCAGCAGTGCCCCCCGACAGGGGGAAGGAGAGACCCAGTACTTC
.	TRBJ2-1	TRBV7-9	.	CASSPHRDNEQFF	TGTGCCAGCAGCCCGCACAGGGACAATGAGCAGTTCTTC
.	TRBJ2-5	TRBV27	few	CARQDREGAQYF	TGTGCCCGCCAGGACAGGGAGGGGGCCCAGTACTTC
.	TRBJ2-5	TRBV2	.	CASRIGGDPAETQYF	TGTGCCAGCCGGATCGGCGGGGACCCCGCGGAGACCCAGTACTTC
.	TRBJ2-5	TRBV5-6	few	CASRLGETQYF	TGTGCCAGCAGACTCGGGGAGACCCAGTACTTC
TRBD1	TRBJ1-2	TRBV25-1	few	CASSGYGTGLYGYTF	TGTGCCAGCAGTGGATACGGGACAGGGCTCTATGGCTACACCTTC
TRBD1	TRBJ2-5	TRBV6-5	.	CASSSTGASIETQYF	TGTGCCAGCAGCTCTACAGGGGCATCCATAGAGACCCAGTACTTC
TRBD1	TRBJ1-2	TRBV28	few	CATETTGNIDYGYTF	TGTGCCACCGAAACGACAGGGAACATTGACTATGGCTACACCTTC
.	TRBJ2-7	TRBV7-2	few	CASSLVPAVEQYF	TGTGCCAGCAGCTTAGTGCCCGCAGTGGAGCAGTACTTC
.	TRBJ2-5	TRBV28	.	CASSPTGTETQYF	TGTGCCAGCAGCCCAACAGGGACGGAGACCCAGTACTTC
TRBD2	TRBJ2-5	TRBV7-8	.	CASSFPGSGGTRETQYF	TGTGCCAGCAGCTTCCCCGGGAGCGGGGGGACTAGGGAGACCCAGTACTTC
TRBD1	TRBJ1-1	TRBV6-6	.	CASSTGQMNTEAFF	TGTGCCAGCAGCACGGGACAGATGAACACTGAAGCTTTCTTT
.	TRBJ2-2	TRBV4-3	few	CASSHNTGTGELFF	TGCGCCAGCAGCCATAATACGGGCACCGGGGAGCTGTTTTTT
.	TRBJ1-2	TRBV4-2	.	CASSQTPSRGQSSGYTF	TGTGCCAGCAGCCAAACACCAAGCAGGGGCCAGTCGAGTGGCTACACCTTC
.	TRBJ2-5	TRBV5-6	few	CASSFFGGTQYF	TGTGCCAGCAGCTTCTTCGGGGGGACCCAGTACTTC
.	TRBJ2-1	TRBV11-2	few	CASSSGWGTYNEQFF	TGTGCCAGCAGCTCAGGGTGGGGAACCTACAATGAGCAGTTCTTC
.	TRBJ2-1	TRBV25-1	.	CASSDPSSYNEQFF	TGTGCCAGCAGTGATCCGAGCTCCTACAATGAGCAGTTCTTC
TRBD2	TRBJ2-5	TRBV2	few	CASSSLAGGMETQYF	TGTGCCAGCAGTTCCCTAGCGGGGGGAATGGAGACCCAGTACTTC